This T cell receptor beta chain derives from a study of CD8+CD57+ T cells in acquired aplastic anemia. Study as a whole: Researchers reported that healthy donors averaged roughly 9.8 million reads for CD4+ cells. Study conclusions and caveats: A set of more than 25 CD8+ CDR3 sequences was shared between patients and controls, and these sequences appeared highly expressed in patients. CD8+ Simpson's diversity showed no significant patient-control difference.

Both TCR beta VDJ combination and CDR3 sequence profiling were carried out. Genomic DNA was the template for this profiling. TCRdb reprocessed the reads via MiXCR and lists one record per CDR3 protein. The table has fewer than 200,000 distinct CDR3 sequences, around 60% seen once; the top ten hold around 45%. Comments on this clonotype: The antigen is undetermined.

The junction had 7 bases not matched to a gene; V was cut back by 5 bases and J by 3 bases. Germline lookup yields CDR1 SGHTA and CDR2 FQGNSA. The CDR3 extends over 15 amino acids. This sequence originates from a human donor in good health. Sequenced material: sorted CD4+, CD8+, or CD8+CD57+ T cells (not recorded which) from PBMCs. V and J are TRBV7-2 and TRBJ2-7, with 10 bases lining up with TRBD1. CDR3 in DNA: TGTGCCAGCAGCCCAGGAGGGACAGGGGACTACGAGCAGTACTTC. This sequence encodes CASSPGGTGDYEQYF.